The following is a TCR beta chain sequence with its context. The method was immunoSEQ multiplex PCR; TCRdb's version includes in-frame clones alone and lacks a portion of them. In the table there are about 120,000 clones, roughly 88% of which are singletons. This entry belongs to a study of T cell responses to AZD1222 COVID-19 vaccine. The sample was peripheral blood, taken on day 0 of AZD1222 vaccination. The receptor was derived from an adult in good health.

CDR3 amino acids: CASSYGSEPQYF. The CDR3 DNA reads as TGTGCCAGCAGTTACGGGAGTGAGCCGCAGTATTTT. The rearrangement uses TRBV6-2 or TRBV6-3 and TRBJ2-3, with a tentative D call TRBD2 (5 bases). CDR3 length: 12 residues. Trimming removed 2 bases at V and 10 bases at J, with 10 bases between. In germline, CDR1 is MNHEY, CDR2 SVGEGT.